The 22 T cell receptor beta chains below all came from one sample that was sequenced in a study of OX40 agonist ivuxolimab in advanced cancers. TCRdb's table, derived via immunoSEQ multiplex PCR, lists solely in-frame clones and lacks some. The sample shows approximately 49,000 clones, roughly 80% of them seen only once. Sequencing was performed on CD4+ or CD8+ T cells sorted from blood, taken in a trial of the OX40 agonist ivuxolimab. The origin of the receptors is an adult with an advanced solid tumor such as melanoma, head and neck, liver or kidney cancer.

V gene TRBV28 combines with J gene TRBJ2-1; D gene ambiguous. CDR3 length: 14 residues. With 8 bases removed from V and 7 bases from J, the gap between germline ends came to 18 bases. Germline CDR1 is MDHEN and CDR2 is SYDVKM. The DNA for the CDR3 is TGTGCCAGCGAGACGTTAACCTTACTAAATGAGCAGTTCTTC. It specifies CASETLTLLNEQFF.

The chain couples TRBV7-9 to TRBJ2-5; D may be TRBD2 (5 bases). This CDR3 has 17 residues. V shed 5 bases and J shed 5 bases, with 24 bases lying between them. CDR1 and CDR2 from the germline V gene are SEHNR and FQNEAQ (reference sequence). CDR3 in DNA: TGTGCCAGCAGCCCTCGGGGTACTCGGATTTCGGGGGAGACCCAGTACTTC. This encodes CASSPRGTRISGETQYF.

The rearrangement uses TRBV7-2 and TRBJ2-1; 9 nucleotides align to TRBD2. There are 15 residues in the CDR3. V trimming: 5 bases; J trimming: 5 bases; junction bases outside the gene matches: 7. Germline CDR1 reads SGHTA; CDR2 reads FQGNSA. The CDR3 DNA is TGTGCCAGCAGCCCCCGACTAGCGGCCAACAATGAGCAGTTCTTC. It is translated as CASSPRLAANNEQFF.

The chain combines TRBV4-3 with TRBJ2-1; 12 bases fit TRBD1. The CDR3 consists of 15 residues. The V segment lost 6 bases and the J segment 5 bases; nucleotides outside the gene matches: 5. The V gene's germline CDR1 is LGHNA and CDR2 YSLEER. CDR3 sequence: CASSHRDRGHNEQFF. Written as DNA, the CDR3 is TGCGCCAGCAGTCACCGGGACAGGGGGCACAATGAGCAGTTCTTC.

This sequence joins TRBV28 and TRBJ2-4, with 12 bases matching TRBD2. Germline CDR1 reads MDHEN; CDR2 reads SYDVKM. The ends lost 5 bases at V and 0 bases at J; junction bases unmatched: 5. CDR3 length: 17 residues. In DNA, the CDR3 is TGTGCCAGCAGTCGGACTAGCGGGAACCCAGCCAAAAACATTCAGTACTTC. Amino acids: CASSRTSGNPAKNIQYF.

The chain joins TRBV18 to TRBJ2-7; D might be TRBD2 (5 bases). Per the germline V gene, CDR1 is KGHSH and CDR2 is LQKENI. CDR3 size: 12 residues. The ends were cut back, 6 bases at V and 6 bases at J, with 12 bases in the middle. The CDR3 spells CASSLEGREQYF. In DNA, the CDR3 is TGTGCCAGCTCGCTAGAGGGCCGCGAGCAGTACTTC.

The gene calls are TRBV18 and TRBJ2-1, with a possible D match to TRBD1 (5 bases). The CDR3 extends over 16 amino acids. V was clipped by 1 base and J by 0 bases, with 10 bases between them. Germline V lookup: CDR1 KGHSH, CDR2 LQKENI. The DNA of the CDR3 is TGTGCCAGCTCACCACGGAATACAGGCTCCTACAATGAGCAGTTCTTC. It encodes CASSPRNTGSYNEQFF.

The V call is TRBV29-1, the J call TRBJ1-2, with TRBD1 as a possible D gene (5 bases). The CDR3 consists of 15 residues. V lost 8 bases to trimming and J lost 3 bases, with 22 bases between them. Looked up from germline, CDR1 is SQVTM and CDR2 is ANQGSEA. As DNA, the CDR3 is TGCAGCTCCTCACCCCCGGGAAGGGGCGACTATGGCTACACCTTC. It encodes CSSSPPGRGDYGYTF.

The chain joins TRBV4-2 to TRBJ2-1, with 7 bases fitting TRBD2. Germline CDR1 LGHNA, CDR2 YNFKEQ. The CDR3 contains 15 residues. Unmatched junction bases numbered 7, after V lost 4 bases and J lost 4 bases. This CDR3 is CASSPGVAGYNEQFF. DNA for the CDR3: TGTGCCAGCAGCCCCGGGGTAGCGGGTTACAATGAGCAGTTCTTC.

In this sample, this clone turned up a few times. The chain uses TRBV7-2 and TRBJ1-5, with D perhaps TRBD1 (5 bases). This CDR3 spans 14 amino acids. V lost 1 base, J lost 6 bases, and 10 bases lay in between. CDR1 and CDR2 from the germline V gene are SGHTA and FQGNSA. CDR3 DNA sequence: TGTGCCAGCAGCTTAGGCAGGGAAGGTCAGCCCCAGCATTTT. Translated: CASSLGREGQPQHF. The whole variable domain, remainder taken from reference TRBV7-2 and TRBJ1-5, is GAGVSQSPSNKVTEKGKDVELRCDPISGHTALYWYRQSLGQGLEFLIYFQGNSAPDKSGLPSDRFSAERTGGSVSTLTIQRTQQEDSAVYLCASSLGREGQPQHFGDGTRLSIL.

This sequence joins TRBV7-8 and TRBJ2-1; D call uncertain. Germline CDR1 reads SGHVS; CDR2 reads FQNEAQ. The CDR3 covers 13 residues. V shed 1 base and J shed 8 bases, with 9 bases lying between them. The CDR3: CASSLVRRDEQFF. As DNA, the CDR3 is TGTGCCAGCAGCTTAGTAAGGCGTGATGAGCAGTTCTTC.

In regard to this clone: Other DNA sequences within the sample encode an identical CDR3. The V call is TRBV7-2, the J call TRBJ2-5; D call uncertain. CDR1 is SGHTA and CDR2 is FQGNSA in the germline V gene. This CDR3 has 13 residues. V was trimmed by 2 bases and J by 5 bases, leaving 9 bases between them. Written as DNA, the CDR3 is TGTGCCAGCAGCTTATCTAGGGCGGAGACCCAGTACTTC. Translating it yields CASSLSRAETQYF.

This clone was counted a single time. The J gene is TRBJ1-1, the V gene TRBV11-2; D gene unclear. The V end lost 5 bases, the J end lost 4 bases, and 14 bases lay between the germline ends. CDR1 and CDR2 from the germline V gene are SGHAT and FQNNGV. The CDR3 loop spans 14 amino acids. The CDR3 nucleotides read TGTGCCAGCAGCGGGAAGGGAGCCGGCACTGAAGCTTTCTTT. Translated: CASSGKGAGTEAFF.

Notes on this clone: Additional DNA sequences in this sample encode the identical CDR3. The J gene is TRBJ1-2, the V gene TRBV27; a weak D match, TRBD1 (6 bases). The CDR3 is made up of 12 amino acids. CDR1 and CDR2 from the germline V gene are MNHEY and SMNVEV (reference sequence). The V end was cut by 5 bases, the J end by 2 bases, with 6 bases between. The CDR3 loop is CASSQGNYGYTF. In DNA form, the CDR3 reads TGTGCCAGCAGTCAGGGGAACTATGGCTACACCTTC.

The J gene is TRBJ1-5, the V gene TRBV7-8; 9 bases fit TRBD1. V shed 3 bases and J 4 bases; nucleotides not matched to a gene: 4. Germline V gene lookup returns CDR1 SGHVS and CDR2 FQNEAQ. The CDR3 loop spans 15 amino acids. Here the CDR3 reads CASSFLGQGNQPQHF. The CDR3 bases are TGTGCCAGCAGCTTCCTTGGACAGGGGAATCAGCCCCAGCATTTT. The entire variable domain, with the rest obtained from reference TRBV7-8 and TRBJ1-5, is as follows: GAGVSQSPRYKVAKRGQDVALRCDPISGHVSLFWYQQALGQGPEFLTYFQNEAQLDKSGLPSDRFFAERPEGSVSTLKIQRTQQEDSAVYLCASSFLGQGNQPQHFGDGTRLSIL.

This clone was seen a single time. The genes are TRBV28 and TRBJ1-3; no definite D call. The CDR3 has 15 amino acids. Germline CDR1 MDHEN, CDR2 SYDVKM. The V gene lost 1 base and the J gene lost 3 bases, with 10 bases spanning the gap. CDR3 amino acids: CASSLYEGNGNTIYF. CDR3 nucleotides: TGTGCCAGCAGTTTATATGAGGGTAATGGAAACACCATATATTTT.

This chain's CDR3 is CATSRERLSSEQFF. The CDR3 DNA sequence: TGTGCCACCAGCAGAGAGAGACTTTCGAGTGAGCAGTTCTTC. This chain joins TRBV15 and TRBJ2-1; D gene ambiguous. Germline V gene data show CDR1 as LNHNV and CDR2 as YYDKDF (reference sequence). This CDR3 region has 14 residues. Trimming shortened V by 0 bases and J by 9 bases, and 12 bases separated the two germline ends.

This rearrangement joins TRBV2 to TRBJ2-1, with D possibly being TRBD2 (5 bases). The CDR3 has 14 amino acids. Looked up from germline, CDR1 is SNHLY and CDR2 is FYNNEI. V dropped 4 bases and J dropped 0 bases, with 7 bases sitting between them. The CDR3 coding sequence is TGTGCCAGCAGTGTGGAGGTCTCCTACAATGAGCAGTTCTTC. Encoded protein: CASSVEVSYNEQFF.

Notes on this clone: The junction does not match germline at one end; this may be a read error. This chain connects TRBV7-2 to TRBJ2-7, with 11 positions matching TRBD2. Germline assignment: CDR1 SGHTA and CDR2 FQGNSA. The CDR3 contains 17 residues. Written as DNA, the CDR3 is TGTGCCAGCAGCGGGCGGACTAGCGGGCCGGGGTCCTACGAGCTGTACTTC. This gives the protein CASSGRTSGPGSYELYF. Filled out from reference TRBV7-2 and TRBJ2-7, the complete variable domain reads GAGVSQSPSNKVTEKGKDVELRCDPISGHTALYWYRQSLGQGLEFLIYFQGNSAPDKSGLPSDRFSAERTGGSVSTLTIQRTQQEDSAVYLCASSGRTSGPGSYELYFGPGTRLTVT.

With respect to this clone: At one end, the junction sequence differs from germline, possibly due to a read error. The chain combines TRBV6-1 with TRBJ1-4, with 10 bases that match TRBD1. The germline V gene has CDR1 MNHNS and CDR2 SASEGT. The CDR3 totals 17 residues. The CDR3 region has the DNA TGTGCCAGCACTGAACCGGGACAGGGGTCGGCTAATGAAAAACTGTTTTTT. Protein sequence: CASTEPGQGSANEKLFF.

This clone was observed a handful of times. CDR3 nucleotide sequence: TGTGCCAGCAGATCCCCGACAGGGGGGATCCAGCCCCAGCATTTT. The encoded protein is CASRSPTGGIQPQHF. The gene calls are TRBV28 and TRBJ1-5; 9 bases map to TRBD1. The CDR3 spans 15 residues. Germline lookup yields CDR1 MDHEN and CDR2 SYDVKM. Trimming cost V 6 bases and J 7 bases; bases outside gene matches: 10.

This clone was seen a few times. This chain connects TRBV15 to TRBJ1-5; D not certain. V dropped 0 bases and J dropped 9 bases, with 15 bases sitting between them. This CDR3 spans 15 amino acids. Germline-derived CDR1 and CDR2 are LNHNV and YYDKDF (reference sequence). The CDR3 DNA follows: TGTGCCACCAGCAGAGATAAGGCCGACCTTCGGCCCCAGCATTTT. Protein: CATSRDKADLRPQHF.